One and the same sample provided the 17 T cell receptor beta chains below, sequenced in a study of blood T cells in healthy people across ages. For the second PCR, which ran for about 7 to 11 cycles, a sample-barcoded 5' primer and a J-beta primer mix were used. TCRdb reprocessed the 5' RACE reads via MiXCR and lists one record per CDR3 protein. The sample yields fewer than 950,000 distinct CDR3 sequences, roughly 53% seen once. The sample comprised blood. These receptor sequences come from a man older than 75 in good health.

The V and J genes are TRBV9 and TRBJ2-6; D is unresolved. V lost 0 bases, J lost 2 bases, and 9 bases lay in between. This CDR3 has 16 residues. Germline assignment: CDR1 SGDLS and CDR2 YYNGEE. The CDR3 bases are TGTGCCAGCAGCGTAGGTCGACATGCTGGGGCCAACGTCCTGACTTTC. Translated: CASSVGRHAGANVLTF.

This chain links TRBV11-2 with TRBJ1-1; 8 bases line up with TRBD1. Germline assignment: CDR1 SGHAT and CDR2 FQNNGV. CDR3 length equals 14 residues. V lost 3 bases and J lost 6; bases outside the gene matches: 6. CDR3 in amino acids: CASSFWTGLAEAFF. The CDR3 DNA reads as TGTGCCAGCAGCTTCTGGACAGGGCTCGCTGAAGCTTTCTTT. The full variable domain, in which reference TRBV11-2 and TRBJ1-1 provide the parts outside the CDR3, is EAGVAQSPRYKIIEKRQSVAFWCNPISGHATLYWYQQILGQGPKLLIQFQNNGVVDDSQLPKDRFSAERLKGVDSTLKIQPAKLEDSAVYLCASSFWTGLAEAFFGQGTRLTVV.

This clonotype was seen more than once but under ten times. This chain joins TRBV27 and TRBJ2-7; TRBD1 might be the D (6 bases). Trimming cost V 5 bases and J 3 bases, with 14 bases left between them. The CDR3 runs 14 residues. Per the germline V gene, CDR1 is MNHEY and CDR2 is SMNVEV (reference sequence). The CDR3 DNA sequence: TGTGCCAGCAGTCTAAGGACAGCCCACTACGAGCAGTACTTC. Amino acids: CASSLRTAHYEQYF.

The rearrangement links TRBV5-1 to TRBJ2-3, with 10 nucleotides matching TRBD2. After removal of 0 bases from V and 4 bases from J, the junction contained 14 bases not matched to a gene. Germline-derived CDR1 and CDR2 are SGHRS and YFSETQ. The CDR3 covers 19 residues. CDR3: CASSLAGQGSGRNSDTQYF. In DNA, the CDR3 is TGCGCCAGCAGCTTGGCCGGACAGGGTAGCGGGAGGAACTCAGATACGCAGTATTTT.

This clonotype turned up a few times. V is TRBV7-8 and J is TRBJ2-1; 11 bases line up with TRBD2. Germline values: CDR1 SGHVS, CDR2 FQNEAQ. CDR3 length: 15 amino acids. The junction had 8 bases not matched to a gene; V was cut back by 6 bases and J by 7 bases. The CDR3 DNA reads TGTGCCAGCAGGGAGACTAGCGGGATTCCTAATGAGCAGTTCTTC. It yields the protein CASRETSGIPNEQFF.

This chain links TRBV29-1 with TRBJ2-7, with a weak D call TRBD1 (5 bases). Per the germline V gene, CDR1 is SQVTM and CDR2 is ANQGSEA. This CDR3 is built from 12 residues. The CDR3 loop is CSIRQGNREQYF. In nucleotides, the CDR3 is TGCAGTATCAGGCAGGGTAATCGCGAGCAGTACTTC.

This clonotype appeared a few times. The rearrangement joins TRBV7-8 to TRBJ2-7; 9 bases line up with TRBD1. The CDR3 covers 16 residues. The germline V gene has CDR1 SGHVS and CDR2 FQNEAQ. J gave up 3 bases and V 1 base, and 7 bases lay outside the gene matches. Written as DNA, the CDR3 is TGTGCCAGCAGCTTAGGGACAGGGGACCTCGGCTACGAGCAGTACTTC. Translated, it gives CASSLGTGDLGYEQYF.

This clonotype has a handful of counts. The chain couples TRBV10-3 to TRBJ2-5, with D maybe TRBD1 (5 bases). The CDR3 loop spans 16 amino acids. Germline V gives CDR1 ENHRY, CDR2 SYGVKD. Trimming left V 6 bases short and J 4 bases short, with 21 bases between. This CDR3 is CAIRLGVIGSGETQYF. CDR3 sequence (DNA): TGTGCCATCAGGTTAGGGGTAATCGGGTCTGGAGAGACCCAGTACTTC.

The table lists this clonotype with a few counts. This chain joins TRBV12-3 or TRBV12-4 and TRBJ2-3; no clear D gene. The CDR3 has 11 amino acids. The ends were cut back, 10 bases at V and 5 bases at J, with 10 bases in the middle. CDR3 residues: CAIEAVDTQYF. CDR3 nucleotide sequence: TGTGCCATCGAGGCGGTAGATACGCAGTATTTT.

The chain couples TRBV5-1 to TRBJ1-6; no reliable D call. The CDR3 spans 15 residues. Trimming shortened V by 5 bases and J by 6 bases, and 15 bases separated the two germline ends. The germline V gene has CDR1 SGHRS and CDR2 YFSETQ. CDR3 sequence: CASSPGIQSNSPLHF. In DNA, the CDR3 is TGCGCCAGCAGTCCCGGGATACAGTCTAATTCACCCCTCCACTTT.

This chain uses TRBV29-1 with TRBJ2-1, with no clear D. CDR3 length: 13 residues. With 1 base removed from V and 3 bases from J, the gap between germline ends came to 7 bases. From germline, CDR1 is SQVTM and CDR2 ANQGSEA. For the CDR3, the DNA is TGCAGCGTTGAAGGGACGGACTACAATGAGCAGTTCTTC. Its protein product is CSVEGTDYNEQFF.

This clonotype was recorded a few times. The chain has TRBV9 and TRBJ2-5; 11 nucleotides match TRBD2. Germline CDR1 reads SGDLS; CDR2 reads YYNGEE. The CDR3 length is 14 residues. After removal of 7 bases from V and 4 bases from J, the junction contained 6 bases not matched to a gene. CDR3 bases: TGTGCCAGCGGATTAGCGGGAGGGGCAGAGACCCAGTACTTC. Its protein product is CASGLAGGAETQYF. Drawing the rest from reference TRBV9 and TRBJ2-5, the complete variable domain is DSGVTQTPKHLITATGQRVTLRCSPRSGDLSVYWYQQSLDQGLQFLIQYYNGEERAKGNILERFSAQQFPDLHSELNLSSLELGDSALYFCASGLAGGAETQYFGPGTRLLVL.

The V and J genes are TRBV5-1 and TRBJ2-5; D remains ambiguous. V was cut by 1 base and J by 5 bases, with 6 bases left in between. The germline gives CDR1 SGHRS, CDR2 YFSETQ. The CDR3 sequence is 12 residues long. The DNA for the CDR3 is TGCGCCAGCAGCTTGTTCAGGGAGACCCAGTACTTC. Translation: CASSLFRETQYF.

This clonotype was counted between two and nine times. V is TRBV7-9 and J is TRBJ2-7; 13 bases fit TRBD2. The germline gives CDR1 SEHNR, CDR2 FQNEAQ (reference sequence). There are 16 residues in the CDR3. V shed 5 bases and J 6 bases; nucleotides not matched to a gene: 10. The CDR3 sequence: CASSPRTSGSRGEQYF. CDR3 DNA: TGTGCCAGCAGCCCACGGACTAGCGGGAGCCGAGGCGAGCAGTACTTC.

The chain has TRBV20-1 and TRBJ2-1; 11 bases agree with TRBD2. CDR1 DFQATT and CDR2 SNEGSKA come from the germline V gene (reference sequence). The CDR3 has 16 amino acids. J was trimmed by 5 bases and V by 6 bases; bases with no gene match: 12. The CDR3 spells CSAPNFLAGGDNEQFF. The CDR3 DNA follows: TGCAGTGCACCCAACTTCCTAGCGGGAGGTGACAATGAGCAGTTCTTC.

This chain joins TRBV6-5 and TRBJ1-2, with TRBD1 matching 7 bases. Germline trimming cut 0 bases from V and 0 bases from J; bases unmatched to any gene: 7. Germline lookup yields CDR1 MNHEY and CDR2 SVGAGI. This CDR3 region has 17 residues. CDR3 in amino acids: CASSYSPQGTANYGYTF. DNA for the CDR3: TGTGCCAGCAGTTACTCGCCCCAGGGGACAGCTAACTATGGCTACACCTTC.

To note about this clonotype: Compared with germline, one end of the junction differs, possibly owing to a read error. The rearrangement uses TRBV2 and TRBJ1-1; the match to TRBD1 covers 8 bases. In germline, CDR1 is SNHLY, CDR2 FYNNEI. This CDR3 spans 16 amino acids. CDR3 sequence (DNA): TGTGCCAGCAGTCTAGCAGGGGGCCGGTCGAACACTGGAGCTTTCTTT. Its translation is CASSLAGGRSNTGAFF.